A single sample is the source of the 16 T cell receptor beta chains below, sequenced in a study of blood T cell repertoires in COVID-19. TCRdb's table, derived via immunoSEQ multiplex PCR, lists solely in-frame clones and lacks some. The sample has about 260,000 clones; around 87% are singletons. Sequencing used peripheral blood. These receptors all come from a woman aged 50 to 60 with acute or convalescent COVID-19.

Written as DNA, the CDR3 is TGTGCCGTACAGGTTAACTATGGCTACACCTTC. It codes for CAVQVNYGYTF. This chain connects TRBV7-9 to TRBJ1-2; D is possibly TRBD1 (5 bases). The CDR3 has 11 amino acids. CDR1 is SEHNR, CDR2 FQNEAQ, per germline (reference sequence). Trimming pared 11 bases from V and 1 base from J, leaving 8 bases between.

This clone was observed many times. V usage is TRBV27 and J usage is TRBJ1-3; possibly TRBD1 for D (6 bases). V lost 8 bases and J 0 bases, leaving 11 bases between the germline ends. The germline V gene has CDR1 MNHEY and CDR2 SMNVEV (reference sequence). The CDR3 has 14 amino acids. This chain's CDR3 is CASLTGNSGNTIYF. CDR3 nucleotide sequence: TGTGCCAGCCTGACAGGTAACTCTGGAAACACCATATATTTT.

The chain has TRBV21-1 and TRBJ1-5; the table's D gene call, TRBD1, was not cross checked with the DNA. TRBV21-1 is designated a pseudogene. The CDR3 is 16 amino acids. CDR3 coding DNA: TGTGCCAGCAGCAACGGGCCCCCCAGGGGTTGTCAGCCCCAGCATTTT. The encoded protein is CASSNGPPRGCQPQHF.

The chain joins TRBV7-2 to TRBJ2-7, with TRBD2 matching 7 bases. CDR1 is SGHTA, CDR2 FQGNSA, per germline. V gave up 5 bases and J gave up 6 bases; unmatched junction bases: 13. The CDR3 is made up of 15 amino acids. The CDR3 bases are TGTGCCAGCAGCCCCGTTTCGGCGGGAGCGGGCGAGCAGTACTTC. Amino acids: CASSPVSAGAGEQYF.

The V gene is TRBV28, the J gene TRBJ1-1; no firm D call. Trimming removed 7 bases from V and 1 base from J, with 16 bases in between. The germline gives CDR1 MDHEN, CDR2 SYDVKM. The CDR3 contains 15 residues. The CDR3 region is CASTQRGQPNTEAFF. CDR3 in DNA: TGTGCCAGCACCCAGCGGGGTCAGCCGAACACTGAAGCTTTCTTT.

This clone came up once. The chain combines TRBV15 with TRBJ1-4, with 8 nucleotides matching TRBD1. The CDR3 spans 16 residues. V lost 5 bases and J lost 7; bases outside the gene matches: 12. Per germline, CDR1 LNHNV and CDR2 YYDKDF (reference sequence). CDR3 nucleotide sequence: TGTGCCACCAGCGTCGCGCCCGGACAGGGAGGTGAAAAACTGTTTTTT. It codes for CATSVAPGQGGEKLFF.

The V gene is TRBV5-1, the J gene TRBJ1-5, with D uncertain. The V and J ends lost 4 bases and 3 bases respectively, with 11 bases between them. CDR3 length: 14 residues. From germline, CDR1 is SGHRS and CDR2 YFSETQ. The CDR3 spells CASSPVGSNQPQHF. The CDR3 DNA follows: TGCGCCAGCAGCCCAGTGGGCTCCAATCAGCCCCAGCATTTT.

This sequence joins TRBV5-4 and TRBJ1-3; 7 bases are a match to TRBD1. The CDR3 is made up of 15 amino acids. Looked up from germline, CDR1 is SGHNT and CDR2 is YYREEE (reference sequence). The J segment lost 4 bases and the V segment lost 3 bases, leaving 7 bases of the junction unmatched. CDR3 protein: CASSSGKGAGNTIYF. The CDR3, as DNA: TGTGCCAGCAGCTCCGGGAAGGGGGCGGGAAACACCATATATTTT. Based on the CDR3 plus reference TRBV5-4 and TRBJ1-3, the full variable domain is ETGVTQSPTHLIKTRGQQVTLRCSSQSGHNTVSWYQQALGQGPQFIFQYYREEENGRGNFPPRFSGLQFPNYSSELNVNALELDDSALYLCASSSGKGAGNTIYFGEGSWLTVV.

V gene TRBV5-1 combines with J gene TRBJ1-6; D gene ambiguous. V lost 4 bases and J 4 bases, leaving 15 bases between the germline ends. Germline V gene data show CDR1 as SGHRS and CDR2 as YFSETQ. The CDR3 totals 16 residues. In nucleotides, the CDR3 is TGCGCCAGCAGCCCTCGGCGCGGGGAATATAATTCACCCCTCCACTTT. This encodes CASSPRRGEYNSPLHF.

This chain connects TRBV28 to TRBJ1-1; 7 bases map to TRBD1. Trimming took 2 bases from V and 0 from J; bases not matched to a gene: 6. The CDR3 has 16 residues. Germline V lookup: CDR1 MDHEN, CDR2 SYDVKM. CDR3 sequence reads: CASSLIRDSMNTEAFF. The CDR3 DNA reads TGTGCCAGCAGTTTAATCCGGGACAGCATGAACACTGAAGCTTTCTTT.

The V gene is TRBV19, the J gene TRBJ1-1, with 8 bases that match TRBD1. Germline CDR1 and CDR2: LNHDA and SQIVND (reference sequence). There are 16 residues in the CDR3. V gave up 1 base and J gave up 8 bases; unmatched junction bases: 12. The CDR3 DNA sequence: TGTGCCAGTAGTATAGGGGCAGGGGGCTTCACATCGGAAGCTTTCTTT. Its protein product is CASSIGAGGFTSEAFF.

The chain employs TRBV7-2 and TRBJ2-2; D is perhaps TRBD1 (6 bases). Trimming pared 9 bases from V and 1 base from J, leaving 12 bases between. The CDR3 has 14 amino acids. Germline V gene lookup returns CDR1 SGHTA and CDR2 FQGNSA. The CDR3 sequence is CASTTGRNTGELFF. The CDR3 coding sequence is TGTGCCAGTACTACAGGGAGGAACACCGGGGAGCTGTTTTTT.

This clone was found once. The chain employs TRBV9 and TRBJ2-5; 7 bases match TRBD2. The CDR3 totals 16 residues. V dropped 4 bases and J dropped 4; count of bases not matched to a gene: 13. CDR1 is SGDLS, CDR2 YYNGEE, per germline. In DNA, the CDR3 is TGTGCCAGCAGCCTCCCCGGGAGGAGGAGTCGAGAGACCCAGTACTTC. Protein sequence: CASSLPGRRSRETQYF.

This clone was counted between two and nine times. The rearrangement joins TRBV7-6 to TRBJ2-1; no clear D. The CDR3 runs 12 residues. In germline, CDR1 is SGHVS, CDR2 FNYEAQ. V dropped 1 base and J dropped 7 bases, with 5 bases sitting between them. CDR3 bases: TGTGCCAGCAGCTTAGGGGCAAATGAGCAGTTCTTC. It encodes CASSLGANEQFF.

The chain recombines TRBV5-8 with TRBJ1-5; 9 bases align to TRBD1. Trimming at V came to 7 bases and at J to 0 bases, leaving 8 bases not matched to a gene. The V gene's germline CDR1 is SGHTS and CDR2 YDEGEE. The CDR3 contains 16 residues. CDR3: CASGPGTGNSNQPQHF. CDR3 coding DNA: TGTGCCAGCGGACCCGGGACAGGGAATAGCAATCAGCCCCAGCATTTT.

V is TRBV27 and J is TRBJ2-1; 8 nucleotides line up with TRBD2. The V and J ends lost 6 bases and 8 bases, in that order; junction bases with no gene match: 6. Germline loops: CDR1 MNHEY, CDR2 SMNVEV (reference sequence). The CDR3 consists of 13 residues. CDR3 protein: CASRGLVLDEQFF. Written as DNA, the CDR3 is TGTGCCAGCAGGGGACTAGTCCTGGATGAGCAGTTCTTC.